The clone carrying this TCR beta chain has a single count. The authors' processing: Amplification of reference gene primers was used by the study to estimate nucleated cell counts. Produced via immunoSEQ multiplex PCR; TCRdb's table is partial and in-frame only. The DNA gave D and trimming, while V, J and clone size come from that table. The sample shows over 150,000 clones, less than 90% of them seen only once. This sample is drawn from a study of blood T cell repertoires in COVID-19. Trimming removed 5 bases from V and 4 bases from J, with 11 bases in between. CDR1 is ENHRY, CDR2 SYGVKD, per germline. The CDR3 has 13 residues.

The clonotype comes from a man between 65 and 85 years old with active or convalescent COVID-19. What was sequenced was peripheral blood. V gene TRBV10-3 combines with J gene TRBJ1-2, with D hard to call. The CDR3 sequence: CAISTTGSYGYTF. In nucleotides, the CDR3 is TGTGCCATCAGTACGACGGGGAGCTATGGCTACACCTTC.